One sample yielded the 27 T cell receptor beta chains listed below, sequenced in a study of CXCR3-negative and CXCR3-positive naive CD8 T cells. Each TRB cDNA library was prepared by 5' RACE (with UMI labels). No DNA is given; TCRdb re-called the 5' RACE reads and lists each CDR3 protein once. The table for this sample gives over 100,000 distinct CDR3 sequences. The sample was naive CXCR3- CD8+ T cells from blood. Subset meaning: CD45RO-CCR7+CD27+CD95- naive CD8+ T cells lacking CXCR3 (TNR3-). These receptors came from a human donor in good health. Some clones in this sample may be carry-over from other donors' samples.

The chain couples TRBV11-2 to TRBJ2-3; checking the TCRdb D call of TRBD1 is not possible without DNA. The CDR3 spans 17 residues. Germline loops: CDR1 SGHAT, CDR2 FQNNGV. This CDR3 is CASSLLLGGTGADTQYF.

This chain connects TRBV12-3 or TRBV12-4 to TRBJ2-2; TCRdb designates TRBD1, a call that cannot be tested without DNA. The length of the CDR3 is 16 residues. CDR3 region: CASSSSGQRGTGELFF.

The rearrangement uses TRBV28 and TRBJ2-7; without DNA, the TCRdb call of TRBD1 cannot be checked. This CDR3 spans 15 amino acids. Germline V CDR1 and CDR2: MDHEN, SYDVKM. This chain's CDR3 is CASSFSLQARYEQYF.

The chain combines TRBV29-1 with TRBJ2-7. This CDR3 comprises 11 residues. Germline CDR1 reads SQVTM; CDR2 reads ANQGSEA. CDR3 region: CSVEDNGEQYF.

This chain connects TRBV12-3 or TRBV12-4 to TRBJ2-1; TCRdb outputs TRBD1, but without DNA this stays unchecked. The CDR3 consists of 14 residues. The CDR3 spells CASSTPQGGGEQFF.

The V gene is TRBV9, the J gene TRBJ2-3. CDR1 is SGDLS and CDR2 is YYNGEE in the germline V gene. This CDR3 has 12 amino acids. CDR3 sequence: CASSEFTDTQYF.

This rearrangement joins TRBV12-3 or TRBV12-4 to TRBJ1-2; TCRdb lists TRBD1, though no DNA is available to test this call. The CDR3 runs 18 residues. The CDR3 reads CASSLLVTGGPPPYGYTF.

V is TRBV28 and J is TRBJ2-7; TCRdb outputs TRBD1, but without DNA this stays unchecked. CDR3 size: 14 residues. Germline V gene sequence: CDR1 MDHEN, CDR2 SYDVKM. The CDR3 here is CASTIQGVSYEQYF. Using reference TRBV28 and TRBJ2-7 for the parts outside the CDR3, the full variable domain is DVKVTQSSRYLVKRTGEKVFLECVQDMDHENMFWYRQDPGLGLRLIYFSYDVKMKEKGDIPEGYSVSREKKERFSLILESASTNQTSMYLCASTIQGVSYEQYFGPGTRLTVT.

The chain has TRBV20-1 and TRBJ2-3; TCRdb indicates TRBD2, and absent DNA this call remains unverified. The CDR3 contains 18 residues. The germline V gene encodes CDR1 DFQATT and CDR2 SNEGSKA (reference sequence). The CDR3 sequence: CSARDRTLAGGLTDTQYF.

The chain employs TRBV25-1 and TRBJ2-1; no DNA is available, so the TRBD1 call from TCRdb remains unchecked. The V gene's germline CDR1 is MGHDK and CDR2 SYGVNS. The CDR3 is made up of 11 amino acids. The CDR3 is CASSRGLEQFF.

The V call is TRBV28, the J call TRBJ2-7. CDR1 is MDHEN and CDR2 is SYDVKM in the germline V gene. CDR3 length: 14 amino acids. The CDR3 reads CASTSSWVVYEQYF.

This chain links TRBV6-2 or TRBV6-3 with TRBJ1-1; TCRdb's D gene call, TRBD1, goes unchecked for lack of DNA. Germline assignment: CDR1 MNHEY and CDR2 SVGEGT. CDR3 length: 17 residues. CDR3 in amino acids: CASSGTGDLFMNTEAFF.

CDR3 region: CASSLGTDSNQPQHF. This rearrangement joins TRBV5-5 to TRBJ1-5; the TCRdb D gene call, TRBD1, has no DNA to confirm it. Germline assignment: CDR1 SGHKS and CDR2 YYEKEE (reference sequence). CDR3 length: 15 amino acids.

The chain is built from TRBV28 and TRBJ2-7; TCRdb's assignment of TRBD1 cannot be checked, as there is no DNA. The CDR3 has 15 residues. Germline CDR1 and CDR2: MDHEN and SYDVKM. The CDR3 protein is CASSFRGRSSYEQYF.

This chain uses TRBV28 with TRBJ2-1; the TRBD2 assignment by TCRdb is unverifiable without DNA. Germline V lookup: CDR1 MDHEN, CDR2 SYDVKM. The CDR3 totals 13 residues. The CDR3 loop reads CASSSRTLTEQFF.

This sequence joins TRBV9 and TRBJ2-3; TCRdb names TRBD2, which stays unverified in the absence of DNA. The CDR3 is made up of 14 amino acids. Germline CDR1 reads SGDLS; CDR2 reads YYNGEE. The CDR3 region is CASSVVGEADTQYF.

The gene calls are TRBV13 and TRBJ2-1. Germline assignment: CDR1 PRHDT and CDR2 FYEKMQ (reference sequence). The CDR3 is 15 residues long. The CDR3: CASSSFGGSYNEQFF.

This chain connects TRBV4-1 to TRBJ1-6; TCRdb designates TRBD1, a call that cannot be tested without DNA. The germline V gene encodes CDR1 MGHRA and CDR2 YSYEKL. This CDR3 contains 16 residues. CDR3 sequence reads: CASSQTGARGNSPLHF.

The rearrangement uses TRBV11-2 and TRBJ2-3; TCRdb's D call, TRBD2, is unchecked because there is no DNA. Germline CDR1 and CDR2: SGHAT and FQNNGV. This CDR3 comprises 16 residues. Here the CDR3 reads CASSPLAGRRMYTQYF.

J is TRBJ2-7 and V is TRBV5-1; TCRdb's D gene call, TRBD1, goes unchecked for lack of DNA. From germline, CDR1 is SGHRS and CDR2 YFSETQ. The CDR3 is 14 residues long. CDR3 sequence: CASSLGQGVNEQYF.

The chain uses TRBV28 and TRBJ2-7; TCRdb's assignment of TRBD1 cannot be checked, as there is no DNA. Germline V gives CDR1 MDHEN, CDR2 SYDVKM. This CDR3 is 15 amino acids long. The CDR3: CASSSRQGASYEQYF.

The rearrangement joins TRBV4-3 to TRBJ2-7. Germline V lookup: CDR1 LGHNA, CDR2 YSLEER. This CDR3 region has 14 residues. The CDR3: CASSQVGSSYEQYF.

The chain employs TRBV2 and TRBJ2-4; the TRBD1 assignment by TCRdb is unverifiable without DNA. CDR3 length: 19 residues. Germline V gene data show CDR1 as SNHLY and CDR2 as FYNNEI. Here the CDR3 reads CASSGIQGALSSAKTIQYF.

This chain's CDR3 is CASSLGGGLAEAFF. The chain has TRBV27 and TRBJ1-1. This CDR3 has 14 amino acids. Germline values: CDR1 MNHEY, CDR2 SMNVEV (reference sequence).

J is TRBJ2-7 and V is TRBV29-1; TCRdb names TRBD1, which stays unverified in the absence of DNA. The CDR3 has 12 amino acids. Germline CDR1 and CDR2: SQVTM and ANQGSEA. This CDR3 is CSVEGVGPQQYF.

The CDR3 loop is CASSQVRLAADTQYF. The gene calls are TRBV4-1 and TRBJ2-3. The CDR3 runs to 15 residues. Germline CDR1 is MGHRA and CDR2 is YSYEKL.

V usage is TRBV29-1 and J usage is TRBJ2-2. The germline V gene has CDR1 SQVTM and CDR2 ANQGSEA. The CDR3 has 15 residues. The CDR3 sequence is CSVESRTANTGELFF.